This T cell receptor beta chain is drawn from a study of spatial heterogeneity in lung cancer. Study-wide background: There were consistently more beta-chain sequences detected than alpha-chain sequences.

The CDR3 runs to 18 residues. Germline values: CDR1 MNHEY, CDR2 SMNVEV (reference sequence). V lost 6 bases and J lost 0; bases outside the gene matches: 13. Time point given: sample taken at primary tumor resection. The donor group consisted of around 66 patients who had untreated, early-stage non-small cell lung cancer. Unsorted tumor, nontumor lung tissue or cryopreserved PBMC supplied the whole RNA. Judged by abundance, this clonotype is medium-sized (0.01 to 0.1%). A unique molecular identifier was attached to every TCR cDNA molecule. TCRdb reprocessed the 5' RACE reads via MiXCR and lists one record per CDR3 protein. The sample records some 22,000 distinct CDR3 sequences, over 4.5% being singletons.

The clonotype comes from a male donor with early-stage non-small cell lung cancer. The chain employs TRBV27 and TRBJ2-5; 10 bases match TRBD2. The sample consisted of PBMCs, taken at surgery. CDR3 in DNA: TGTGCCAGCAGAGGTCGAGCGGGAGGGCCCTCGTACCAAGAGACCCAGTACTTC. Residues: CASRGRAGGPSYQETQYF.